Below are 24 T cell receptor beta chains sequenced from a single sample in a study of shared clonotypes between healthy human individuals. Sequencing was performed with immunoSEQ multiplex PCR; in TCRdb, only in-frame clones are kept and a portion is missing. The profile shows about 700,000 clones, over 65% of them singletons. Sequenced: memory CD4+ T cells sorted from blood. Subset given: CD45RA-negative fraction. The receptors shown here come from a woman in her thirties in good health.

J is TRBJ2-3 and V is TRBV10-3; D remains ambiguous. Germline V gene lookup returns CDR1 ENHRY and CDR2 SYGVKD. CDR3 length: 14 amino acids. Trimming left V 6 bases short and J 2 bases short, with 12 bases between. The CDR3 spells CAIRDLSATDTQYF. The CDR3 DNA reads TGTGCCATCAGGGACCTCTCTGCCACAGATACGCAGTATTTT.

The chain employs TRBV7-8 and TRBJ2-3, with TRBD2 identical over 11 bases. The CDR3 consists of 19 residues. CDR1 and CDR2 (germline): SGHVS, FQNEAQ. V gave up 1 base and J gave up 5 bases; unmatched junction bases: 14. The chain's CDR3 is CASSLERGLGLAALDTQYF. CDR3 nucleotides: TGTGCCAGCAGCTTAGAGAGGGGTTTGGGACTAGCGGCCTTAGATACGCAGTATTTT.

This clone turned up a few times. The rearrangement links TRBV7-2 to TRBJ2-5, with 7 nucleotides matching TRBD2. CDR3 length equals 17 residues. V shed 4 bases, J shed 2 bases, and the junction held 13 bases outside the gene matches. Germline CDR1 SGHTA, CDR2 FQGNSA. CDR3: CASSWNVLAAPQETQYF. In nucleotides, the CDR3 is TGTGCCAGCAGCTGGAATGTTCTAGCGGCTCCTCAAGAGACCCAGTACTTC.

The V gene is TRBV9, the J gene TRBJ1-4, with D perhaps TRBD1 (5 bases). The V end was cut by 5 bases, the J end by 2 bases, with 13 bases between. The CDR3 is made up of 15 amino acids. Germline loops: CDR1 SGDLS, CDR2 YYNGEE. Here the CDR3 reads CASSRRGFTNEKLFF. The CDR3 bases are TGTGCCAGCAGTAGGAGGGGTTTTACTAATGAAAAACTGTTTTTT.

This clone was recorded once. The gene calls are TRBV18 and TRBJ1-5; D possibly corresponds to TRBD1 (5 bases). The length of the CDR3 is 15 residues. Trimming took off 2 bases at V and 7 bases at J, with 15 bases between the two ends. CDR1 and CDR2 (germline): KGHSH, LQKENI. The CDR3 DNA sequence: TGTGCCAGCTCACCAGGGGTAGGGGCCCACCAGCCCCAGCATTTT. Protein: CASSPGVGAHQPQHF.

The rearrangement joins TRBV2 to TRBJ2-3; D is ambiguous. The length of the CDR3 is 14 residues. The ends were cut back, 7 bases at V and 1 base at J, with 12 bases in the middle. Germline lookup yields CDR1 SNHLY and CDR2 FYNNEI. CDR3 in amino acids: CASTTTTRTDTQYF. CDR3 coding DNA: TGTGCCAGCACCACCACAACACGCACAGATACGCAGTATTTT.

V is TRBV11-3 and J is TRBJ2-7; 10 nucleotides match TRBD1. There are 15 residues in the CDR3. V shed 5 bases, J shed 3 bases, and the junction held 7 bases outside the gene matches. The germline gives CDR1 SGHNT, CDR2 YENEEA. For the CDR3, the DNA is TGTGCCAGCAGCCCGGGACAGGGGATAAGCTACGAGCAGTACTTC. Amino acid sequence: CASSPGQGISYEQYF.

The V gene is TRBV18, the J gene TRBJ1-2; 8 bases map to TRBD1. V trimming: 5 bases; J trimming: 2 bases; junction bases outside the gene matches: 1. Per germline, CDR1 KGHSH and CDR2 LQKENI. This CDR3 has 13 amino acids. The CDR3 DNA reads TGTGCCAGCTCAAGGGACAGGAACTATGGCTACACCTTC. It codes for CASSRDRNYGYTF. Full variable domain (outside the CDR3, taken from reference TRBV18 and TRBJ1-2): NAGVMQNPRHLVRRRGQEARLRCSPMKGHSHVYWYRQLPEEGLKFMVYLQKENIIDESGMPKERFSAEFPKEGPSILRIQQVVRGDSAAYFCASSRDRNYGYTFGSGTRLTVV.

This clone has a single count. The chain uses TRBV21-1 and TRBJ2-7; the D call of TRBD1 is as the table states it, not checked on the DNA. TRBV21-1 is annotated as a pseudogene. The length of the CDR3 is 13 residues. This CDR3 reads CANRGRPSGEQYF. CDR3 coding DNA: TGTGCCAACAGGGGGCGACCCTCCGGCGAGCAGTACTTC.

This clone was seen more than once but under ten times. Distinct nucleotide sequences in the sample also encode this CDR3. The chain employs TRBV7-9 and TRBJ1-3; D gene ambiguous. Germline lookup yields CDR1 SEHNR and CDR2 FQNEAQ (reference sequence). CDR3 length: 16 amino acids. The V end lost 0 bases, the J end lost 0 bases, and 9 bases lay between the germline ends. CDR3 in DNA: TGTGCCAGCAGCTTAGCACAGCCCGGCTCTGGAAACACCATATATTTT. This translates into CASSLAQPGSGNTIYF.

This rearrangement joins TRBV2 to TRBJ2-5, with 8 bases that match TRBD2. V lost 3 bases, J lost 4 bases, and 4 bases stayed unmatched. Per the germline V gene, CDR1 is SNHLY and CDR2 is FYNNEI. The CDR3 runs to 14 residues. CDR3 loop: CASSERLAGETQYF. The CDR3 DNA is TGTGCCAGCAGTGAGCGGCTAGCGGGAGAGACCCAGTACTTC. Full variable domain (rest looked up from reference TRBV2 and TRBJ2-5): EPEVTQTPSHQVTQMGQEVILRCVPISNHLYFYWYRQILGQKVEFLVSFYNNEISEKSEIFDDQFSVERPDGSNFTLKIRSTKLEDSAMYFCASSERLAGETQYFGPGTRLLVL.

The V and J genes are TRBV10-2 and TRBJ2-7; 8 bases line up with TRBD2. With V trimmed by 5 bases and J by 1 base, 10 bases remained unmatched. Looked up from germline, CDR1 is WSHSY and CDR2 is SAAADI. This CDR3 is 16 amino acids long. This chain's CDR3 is CASSKLAAGGSYEQYF. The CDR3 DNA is TGCGCCAGCAGTAAACTAGCGGCCGGTGGTTCCTACGAGCAGTACTTC.

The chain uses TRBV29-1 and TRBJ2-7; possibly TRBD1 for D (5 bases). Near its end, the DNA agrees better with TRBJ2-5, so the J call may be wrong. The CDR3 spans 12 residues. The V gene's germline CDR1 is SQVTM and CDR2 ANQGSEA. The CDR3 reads CSDQGPSETQYF. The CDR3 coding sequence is TGCAGCGATCAGGGCCCTTCGGAGACCCAGTACTTC.

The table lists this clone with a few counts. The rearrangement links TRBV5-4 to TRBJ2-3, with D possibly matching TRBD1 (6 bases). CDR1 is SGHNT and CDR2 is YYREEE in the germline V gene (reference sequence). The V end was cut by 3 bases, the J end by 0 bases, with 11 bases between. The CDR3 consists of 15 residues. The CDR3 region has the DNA TGTGCCAGCAGCTCGGGACAAATTAGCACAGATACGCAGTATTTT. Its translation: CASSSGQISTDTQYF.

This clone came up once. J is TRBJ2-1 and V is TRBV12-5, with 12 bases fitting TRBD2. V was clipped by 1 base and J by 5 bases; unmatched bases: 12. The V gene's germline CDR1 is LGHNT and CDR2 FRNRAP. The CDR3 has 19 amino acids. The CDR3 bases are TGTGCTAGTGGTTTGGGGGAAGCCGGGACTAGCGGGTGGGACAATGAGCAGTTCTTC. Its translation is CASGLGEAGTSGWDNEQFF.

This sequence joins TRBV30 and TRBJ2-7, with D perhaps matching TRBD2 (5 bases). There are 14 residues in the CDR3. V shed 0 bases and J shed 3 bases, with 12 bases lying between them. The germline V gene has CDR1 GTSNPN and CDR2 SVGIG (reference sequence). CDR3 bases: TGTGCCTGGAGTGTAGGACTGATTGGCTACGAGCAGTACTTC. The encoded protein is CAWSVGLIGYEQYF.

The CDR3 DNA sequence: TGTGCCAGCAGCTTTCCTACAGAAGGATCACCCCTCCACTTT. This translates into CASSFPTEGSPLHF. The chain recombines TRBV11-2 with TRBJ1-6; D is undetermined. Germline CDR1 SGHAT, CDR2 FQNNGV. V dropped 3 bases and J dropped 10 bases, with 13 bases sitting between them. CDR3 length: 14 residues. Together with reference TRBV11-2 and TRBJ1-6, the CDR3 gives the full variable domain: EAGVAQSPRYKIIEKRQSVAFWCNPISGHATLYWYQQILGQGPKLLIQFQNNGVVDDSQLPKDRFSAERLKGVDSTLKIQPAKLEDSAVYLCASSFPTEGSPLHFGNGTRLTVT.

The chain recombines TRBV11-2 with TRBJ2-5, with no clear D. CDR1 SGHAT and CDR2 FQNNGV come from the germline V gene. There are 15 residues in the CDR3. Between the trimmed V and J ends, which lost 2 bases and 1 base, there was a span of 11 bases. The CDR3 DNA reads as TGTGCCAGCAGCTTATTTTCTGTGGGCCAAGAGACCCAGTACTTC. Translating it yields CASSLFSVGQETQYF.

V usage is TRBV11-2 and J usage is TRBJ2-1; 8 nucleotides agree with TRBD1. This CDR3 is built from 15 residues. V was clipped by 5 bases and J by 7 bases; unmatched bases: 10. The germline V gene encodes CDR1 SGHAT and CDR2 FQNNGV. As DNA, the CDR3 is TGTGCCAGCAGCCCGCGACAGGGGATGTGGAATGAGCAGTTCTTC. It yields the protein CASSPRQGMWNEQFF.

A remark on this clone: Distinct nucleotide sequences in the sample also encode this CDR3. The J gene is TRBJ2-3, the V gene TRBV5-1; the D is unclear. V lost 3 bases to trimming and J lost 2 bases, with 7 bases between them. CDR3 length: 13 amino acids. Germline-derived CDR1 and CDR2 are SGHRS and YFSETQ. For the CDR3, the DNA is TGCGCCAGCAGCTATCGAGACACAGATACGCAGTATTTT. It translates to CASSYRDTDTQYF.

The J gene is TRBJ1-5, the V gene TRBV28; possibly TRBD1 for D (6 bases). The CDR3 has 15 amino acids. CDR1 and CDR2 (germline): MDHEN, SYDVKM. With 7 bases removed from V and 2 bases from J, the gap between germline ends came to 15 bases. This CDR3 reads CASTTQGEGNQPQHF. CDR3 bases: TGTGCCAGCACCACACAGGGAGAGGGCAATCAGCCCCAGCATTTT.

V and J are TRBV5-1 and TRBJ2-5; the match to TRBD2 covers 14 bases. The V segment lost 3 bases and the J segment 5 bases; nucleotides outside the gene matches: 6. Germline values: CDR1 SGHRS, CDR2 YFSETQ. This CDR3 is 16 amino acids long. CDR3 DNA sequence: TGCGCCAGCAGCTCCGGGACTAGCGGGAGTCGGGAGACCCAGTACTTC. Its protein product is CASSSGTSGSRETQYF.

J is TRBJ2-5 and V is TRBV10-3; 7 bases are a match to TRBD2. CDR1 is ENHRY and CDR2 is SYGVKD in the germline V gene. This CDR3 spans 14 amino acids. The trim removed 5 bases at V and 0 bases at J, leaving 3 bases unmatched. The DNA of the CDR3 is TGTGCCATCAGTACGGGACTAAACCAAGAGACCCAGTACTTC. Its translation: CAISTGLNQETQYF.

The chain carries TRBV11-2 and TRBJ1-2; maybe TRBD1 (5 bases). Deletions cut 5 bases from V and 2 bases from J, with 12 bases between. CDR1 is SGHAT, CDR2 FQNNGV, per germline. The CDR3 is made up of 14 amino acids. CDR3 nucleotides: TGTGCCAGCAGCCGAGGCGACAGCAACTATGGCTACACCTTC. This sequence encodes CASSRGDSNYGYTF.